This T cell receptor beta chain was identified in a study of cytomegalovirus exposure and HLA in healthy donors (dated by TCRdb to about 2017). For the study in its entirety: According to an earlier analysis of 587 of the donors, some 170 million T cells yielded 120 million or so unique TCR beta sequences and less than 300 Gb of sequence data. In addition to the first cohort of about 650 subjects, a separate validation cohort of approximately 120 different subjects was used. An earlier analysis of fewer than 700 of the donors applied high-throughput TCR beta sequencing to assess whether each TCR beta V gene segment acted as functional or pseudogenic. Genome-wide SNP genotypes for about 55% of the 666 donors were used in a later genetic analysis, which treated that subset as a discovery cohort. Around 330 gigabases of sequencing data and around 85 million unique TCR sequences made up an early release that covered under 750 HLA-typed donors. In the later analysis, no new phenotypic data were used to find candidate immune exposures; instead, reliance was placed on TCR beta sequences and their occurrence across donors. Typing coverage varied by locus: about 620-630 donors for A, B, C, DRB1 and DQB1; approximately 520 for DQA1; more than 600 for DPA1; approximately 490 for DPB1. The study combined high-throughput TCR immunosequencing, statistical association of individual TCRs with disease status, and machine learning to predict cytomegalovirus infection status. The genetic ancestry cluster associated with self-reported Caucasian donors included 81% of the 300 to 450 genotyped donors. The study was designed to test whether signatures of past pathogen exposure could be identified by cataloging public T cell receptors. Donor age, sex, ethnicity and CMV serostatus were compiled alongside the repertoire data. To study patterns of TCR occurrence, a later analysis re-analyzed previously published TCR beta repertoires from 666 donors and added high-resolution HLA genotyping. On average, roughly 240,000 unique TCR beta nucleotide sequences were sequenced per donor among some 420 genotyped donors of the cohort, with 15% to 20% of those sequences being non-productive. Every discovery cohort repertoire had been produced on one sequencing platform. HLA typing covered class I and class II loci at four-digit resolution. The T cell repertoires of 666 subjects were profiled by immunosequencing and related to cytomegalovirus serostatus. A handful of DR-DQ haplotypes were handled as single units for association and clustering because linkage in the cohort was strong.

Regarding this clone: Its antigen is unknown. There are no base qualities to consult, and no much larger clone falls within one base.

The cohort consisted of 600 to 750 healthy bone marrow donors. Cohort members were all nominally healthy when sampled, although unrecorded immune exposures were likely present. The donor was CMV seronegative and belonged to the group of more than 300 seronegative cohort members. Each donor provided a peripheral blood sample, and peripheral blood mononuclear cells were used for TCR beta sequencing. The Qiagen DNeasy Blood Extraction Kit was used to extract genomic DNA from the blood cell samples. Study-level results and caveats: Presence/absence analyses assumed roughly uniform sequencing depth across donors, an assumption that may not hold. Most TCR sequences were seen in very few donors, while some public TCRs were found in many individuals. Most CMV-associated TCR beta chains appeared to be HLA-restricted in a later analysis, and the HLA associations seemed to be driven largely by CMV exposure. Broadly in line with IMGT annotations, most TCR beta V segments showed up in productive rearrangements about 87% or about 30% of the time in an earlier analysis of around 550 of the donors. Assigning TCR associations to individual alleles was difficult when HLA alleles, especially DR and DQ, strongly co-occurred. Because HLA typing was unavailable for some donors at each locus, only the typed subset was used in association tests. A later genetic analysis associated a missense DCLRE1C variant with V-gene and J-gene trimming of TCR beta chains, and an independent cohort replicated the association. Some IMGT-functional V segments, including TRBV6-2 and TRBV6-3, could not be told apart with the 87-base-pair reads, so those segments were excluded. In vitro tests confirmed that a few of the cytomegalovirus-associated TCR beta chains recognize cytomegalovirus antigens. A later analysis associated roughly 17,000 TCR beta sequences with specific HLA alleles at a false discovery rate of 0.05. A further reported finding was that TCR beta sequences accurately predicted the HLA-A and HLA-B alleles for most subjects in the first cohort. The sequencing pipeline was judged likely to have produced a cluster of highly shared sequence variants as a technical artifact. In a later genetic analysis, fewer N-insertions in productive TCRs were reported among donors in an Asian-associated ancestry cluster than the approximately 630-donor mean. In the study, around 150 TCR beta chains were listed as associated with cytomegalovirus. According to the authors, the approach could potentially be generalized to other disease states and immunological phenotypes. In a later analysis, TCR association rates were found to vary across HLA loci, with the most associated TCRs seen for DRB1 alleles and the fewest for HLA-C alleles. For the cohort, immune exposure information was limited to CMV serostatus. In a later analysis, several top co-occurrence clusters were reported to appear linked to parvovirus B19, influenza, CMV and Epstein-Barr virus. The earlier analysis of some 540 of the donors excluded approximately 17 rarely observed V segments, including chromosome 9 orphons, because counts were too low. Cytomegalovirus status was reported to be diagnosed by the classifier with high specificity and sensitivity in both the original and validation cohorts. The cohort was sequenced for TCR beta chains only, and without alpha or paired-chain data the features that could be detected were limited. In a later analysis, HLA-associated TCR beta chains were found to be more clonally expanded and to have lower generation probabilities than equally common non-associated chains. Correlated functional status among segregating V segments might reflect linkage disequilibrium, but an unknown experimental factor could not be ruled out.

The method behind the library was the immunoSEQ multiplex PCR assay. The multiplex PCR relied on a mix of 60 forward primers for TCR Vbeta segments and 13 reverse primers for TCR Jbeta segments. The CDR3 region of rearranged TCR beta genes was amplified from genomic DNA with a multiplex PCR assay. Amplified TCR beta libraries were sequenced as 87-base-pair reads on the Illumina HiSeq System. Regarding the original processing steps: A later analysis counted 65 million to 90 million unique TCR beta chains across the 550 to 800 repertoires, and around 12 million of these chains were shared by at least two donors. A nearest-neighbor algorithm error-corrected the raw reads and collapsed the reads into unique sequences, merging closely related sequences to remove PCR and sequencing errors. Alignment of CDR3 sequences to IMGT reference sequences was used to assign V, D and J gene segments. Each retained sequence needed at least a six-nucleotide match to both a V gene segment and a J gene segment. A rearrangement counted as productive if the CDR3 had no stop codons and remained in frame with V and J, and every other rearrangement counted as non-productive. CDR3 was defined by IMGT convention, running from the second conserved V-encoded cysteine to the conserved J-encoded phenylalanine. The earlier analysis of 587 of the donors excluded sequences that lacked an unambiguous match to a single V gene segment. In an earlier analysis of some 590 of the donors, a V segment was called functional when productive rearrangements were above 56.7%, and segregating when the standard deviation between donors exceeded 5%. A statistical classification framework was developed to diagnose cytomegalovirus status using the catalog of TCR beta chain sequences. In a later analysis, TCR nucleotide sequences were compared against IMGT/GENE-DB human TR gene sequences so that V and J genes could be assigned. A later analysis assigned CDR3 sequences and most-parsimonious VDJ recombination scenarios with the TCRdist pipeline. A later analysis defined each TCR beta chain by its CDR3 amino acid sequence plus V-gene family, and excluded reads lacking a unique V-gene family. In a later analysis, several hundred highly shared, low-generation-probability nucleotide sequences were removed to address suspected cross-contamination and a sequencing artifact. In a later analysis, a clonal expansion index for each public chain was calculated from normalized within-repertoire ranks of inferred template counts. In a later analysis, generation probabilities were computed with a VDJ recombination model fitted to out-of-frame rearrangements, and the resulting probabilities were checked against IGoR. In a later analysis, TCR-TCR, TCR-HLA and TCR-CMV co-occurrence was scored with hypergeometric tests, and a repertoire-size bias correction was applied to TCR pairs. A later analysis estimated false discovery rates by permuting HLA or CMV assignments 20 times. A later analysis grouped co-occurring TCRs with DBSCAN, adding TCRdist sequence similarity when clustering within HLA-allele-positive subsets. Co-occurrence clustering excluded repertoires with fewer than 30,000 or more than 120,000 public chains, plus five with anomalous nucleotide sharing. In its TCRdb copy, this immuneACCESS table keeps in-frame sequences only and misses some clones. Where compared with another copy, unresolved V genes explain less than half of these, and the others have no known cause. V, J and clone size are taken as reported in that table, and D and trimming were inferred from the DNA itself. The sample table shows around 150,000 clones, and around 80% are seen once. Roughly 2% of the sample belongs to the ten largest clones.

The junction carries 16 bases between V and J, which are trimmed by 7 bases and 0 bases respectively. From its cysteine to its phenylalanine, the CDR3 spans 16 amino acids. Only the CDR3 DNA stays, 48 bases, in frame from base 1. The germline V gene encodes CDR1 MDHEN and CDR2 SYDVKM. This TCR was sampled from a man younger than 45 in good health and CMV-seronegative. The sequenced sample was PBMCs. The rearranged segments are TRBV28 and TRBJ1-5; no D gene call is confident. The DNA sequence follows: TGTGCCAGCATCCAAGGCGGGGTCAATAGCAATCAGCCCCAGCATTTT. This yields the protein CASIQGGVNSNQPQHF. The CDR3, completed at both ends by the reference TRBV28 and TRBJ1-5 genes, gives the full variable domain DVKVTQSSRYLVKRTGEKVFLECVQDMDHENMFWYRQDPGLGLRLIYFSYDVKMKEKGDIPEGYSVSREKKERFSLILESASTNQTSMYLCASIQGGVNSNQPQHFGDGTRLSIL.